The 6 T cell receptor beta chains given below trace back to one sample, sequenced in a study of blood T cell repertoires in COVID-19. Produced via immunoSEQ multiplex PCR; TCRdb's table is partial and in-frame only. The repertoire consists of around 300,000 clones, with 86% occurring once and the leading ten covering around 3%. Sequenced input: peripheral blood. All receptors come from a woman aged 30 to 39 with active or convalescent COVID-19.

The chain combines TRBV28 with TRBJ2-5; 10 bases line up with TRBD1. The germline gives CDR1 MDHEN, CDR2 SYDVKM. This CDR3 has 14 amino acids. With V trimmed by 7 bases and J by 5 bases, 7 bases remained unmatched. This CDR3 reads CASNMGQGRETQYF. The CDR3, as DNA: TGTGCCAGCAATATGGGACAGGGGCGGGAGACCCAGTACTTC.

CDR3 nucleotides: TGTGCCAGCAGCAGACTCCCGGGTCCTGCTTATAATTCACCCCTCCACTTT. It is translated as CASSRLPGPAYNSPLHF. The genes are TRBV9 and TRBJ1-6; D is unclear. The CDR3 loop spans 17 amino acids. In germline, CDR1 is SGDLS, CDR2 YYNGEE. The V end lost 4 bases, the J end lost 4 bases, and 18 bases lay between the germline ends.

This sequence joins TRBV5-1 and TRBJ1-2; 7 bases map to TRBD1. The CDR3 is made up of 14 amino acids. Germline lookup yields CDR1 SGHRS and CDR2 YFSETQ. With 1 base clipped from V and 3 bases from J, the junction kept 3 bases outside the gene matches. DNA for the CDR3: TGCGCCAGCAGCTTGACAGGGGTGGACTATGGCTACACCTTC. It codes for CASSLTGVDYGYTF.

The chain carries TRBV30 and TRBJ1-1; D is unresolved. Deletions cut 3 bases from V and 0 bases from J, with 8 bases between. Germline V CDR1 and CDR2: GTSNPN, SVGIG (reference sequence). The CDR3 totals 13 residues. The CDR3 is CAWSLSLNTEAFF. CDR3 in DNA: TGTGCCTGGAGCCTCTCCCTGAACACTGAAGCTTTCTTT.

In its sample, this clone was seen once. The chain carries TRBV4-3 and TRBJ2-3; weak D call: TRBD2 (7 bases). The V end was cut by 0 bases, the J end by 2 bases, with 21 bases between. Germline CDR1 LGHNA, CDR2 YSLEER. CDR3 length equals 19 residues. The CDR3 coding sequence is TGCGCCAGCAGCCAAGAAGTCACGTGGGGGGGGCAAAACACAGATACGCAGTATTTT. This sequence encodes CASSQEVTWGGQNTDTQYF.

The chain combines TRBV6-6 with TRBJ2-7; 12 bases map to TRBD2. The ends lost 0 bases at V and 3 bases at J; junction bases unmatched: 3. The length of the CDR3 is 16 residues. CDR1 MNHNY and CDR2 SVGAGI come from the germline V gene (reference sequence). CDR3 in DNA: TGTGCCAGCAGTTACTCGAAGACTAGCGGGGGCTACGAGCAGTACTTC. Its translation: CASSYSKTSGGYEQYF.